The source of this T cell receptor (beta chain) is a study of early T cells in non-severe SARS-CoV-2 infection. The CDR3 is 16 residues long. The germline V gene has CDR1 DFQATT and CDR2 SNEGSKA (reference sequence). V was trimmed by 0 bases and J by 1 base, leaving 13 bases between them. One entry per CDR3 protein, called by TCRdb with MiXCR from the 5' RACE reads. This sample has 95,000 to 120,000 distinct CDR3 sequences, with 9.5% to 13% found just once. The chain links TRBV20-1 to TRBJ2-1, with TRBD2 as a possible D gene (6 bases). This TCR came from an adult who was a healthcare worker with PCR-confirmed SARS-CoV-2 infection or an uninfected control (not recorded which). The sample taken for sequencing was whole blood. As DNA, the CDR3 is TGCAGTGCTAGAGATGGGGGAGGCTCTTCCTACAATGAGCAGTTCTTC. Amino acids: CSARDGGGSSYNEQFF.